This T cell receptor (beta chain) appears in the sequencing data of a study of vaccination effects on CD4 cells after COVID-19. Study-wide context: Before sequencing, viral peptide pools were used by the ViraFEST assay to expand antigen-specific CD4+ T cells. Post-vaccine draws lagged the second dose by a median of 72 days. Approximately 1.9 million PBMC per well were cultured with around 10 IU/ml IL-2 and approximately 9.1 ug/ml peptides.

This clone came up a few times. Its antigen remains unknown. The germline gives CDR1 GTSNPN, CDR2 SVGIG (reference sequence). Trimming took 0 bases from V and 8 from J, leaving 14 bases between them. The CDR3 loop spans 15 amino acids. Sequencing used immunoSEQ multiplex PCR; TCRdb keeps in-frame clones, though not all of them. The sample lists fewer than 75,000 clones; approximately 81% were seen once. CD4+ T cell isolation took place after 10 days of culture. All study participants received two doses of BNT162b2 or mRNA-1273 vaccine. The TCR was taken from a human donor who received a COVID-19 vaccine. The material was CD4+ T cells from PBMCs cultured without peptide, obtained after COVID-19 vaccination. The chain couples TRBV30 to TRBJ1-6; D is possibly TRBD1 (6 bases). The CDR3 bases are TGTGCCTGGAGTGTCGCCGGGGCAGGGGATTCACCCCTCCACTTT. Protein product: CAWSVAGAGDSPLHF.